The 2 T cell receptor beta chains reported below all come from one sample, sequenced in a study of blood T cell repertoires in COVID-19. Measured with immunoSEQ multiplex PCR; TCRdb has only the in-frame clones, and not every one. The sample gives about 83,000 clones, approximately 86% of which show up once; approximately 8% is in the top ten. Specimen: peripheral blood. These receptor sequences come from an elderly man with active or convalescent COVID-19.

The gene calls are TRBV19 and TRBJ1-4; unclear D gene. The CDR3 contains 16 residues. The germline gives CDR1 LNHDA, CDR2 SQIVND (reference sequence). The V end lost 3 bases, the J end lost 0 bases, and 11 bases lay between the germline ends. CDR3 protein: CASSMRRRATNEKLFF. The CDR3 nucleotides read TGTGCCAGTAGTATGAGGAGAAGAGCAACTAATGAAAAACTGTTTTTT.

The rearrangement joins TRBV7-2 to TRBJ1-5; D uncertain. V gave up 3 bases and J gave up 7 bases, with 13 bases separating them. Germline loops: CDR1 SGHTA, CDR2 FQGNSA. There are 14 residues in the CDR3. CDR3 sequence: CASSLRAKDQPQHF. The CDR3 DNA sequence: TGTGCCAGCAGCTTGAGGGCCAAGGACCAGCCCCAGCATTTT.